The TCR beta chain under discussion was sequenced for a study of response to subunit inactivated influenza vaccine. TCRdb used MiXCR to reprocess the RT-PCR reads, holding one entry per CDR3 protein. The sample holds about 780,000 distinct CDR3 sequences, roughly 20% seen once. Germline CDR1 MNHNY, CDR2 SVGAGI (reference sequence). The CDR3 runs to 13 residues. Whole-study findings and limits: After each seasonal influenza vaccination, few new T cells are recruited, the authors suggested.

About this clonotype: Its antigen is not identified. At one end the junction does not follow the germline gene, possibly because of a read error.

The sequence was collected from a man aged 50-59 years who received an inactivated influenza vaccine. The sample was PBMCs from blood, taken more than 4 days after vaccination. This chain joins TRBV6-6 and TRBJ2-3, with D possibly matching TRBD1 (6 bases). The DNA of the CDR3 is TGTGCAAGCAGGGGATGGAGCACAGATACGCAGTATTTT. Its protein product is CASRGWSTDTQYF.